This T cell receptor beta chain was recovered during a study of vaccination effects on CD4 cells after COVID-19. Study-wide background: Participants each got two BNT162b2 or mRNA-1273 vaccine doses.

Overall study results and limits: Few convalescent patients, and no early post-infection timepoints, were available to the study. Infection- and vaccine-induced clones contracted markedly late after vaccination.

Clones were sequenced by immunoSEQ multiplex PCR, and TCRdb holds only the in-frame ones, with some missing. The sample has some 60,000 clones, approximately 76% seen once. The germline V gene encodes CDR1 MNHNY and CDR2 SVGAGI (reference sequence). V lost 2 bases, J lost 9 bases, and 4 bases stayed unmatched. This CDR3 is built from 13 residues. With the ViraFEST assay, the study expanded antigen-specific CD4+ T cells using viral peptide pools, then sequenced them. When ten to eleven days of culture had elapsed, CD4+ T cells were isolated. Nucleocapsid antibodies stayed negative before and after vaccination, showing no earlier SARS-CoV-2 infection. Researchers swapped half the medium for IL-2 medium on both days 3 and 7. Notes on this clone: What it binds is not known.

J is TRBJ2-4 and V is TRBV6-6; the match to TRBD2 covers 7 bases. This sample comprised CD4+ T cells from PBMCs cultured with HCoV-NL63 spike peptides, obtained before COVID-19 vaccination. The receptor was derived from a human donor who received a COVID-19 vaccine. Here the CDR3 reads CASSYRGEGIQYF. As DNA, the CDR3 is TGTGCCAGCAGTTACCGCGGGGAGGGCATTCAGTACTTC.